This is a list of T cell receptor beta chains from one sample in a study of blood T cell repertoires in COVID-19. Only in-frame clones appear in the TCRdb table, and some are missing; sequencing was by immunoSEQ multiplex PCR. The sample records about 250,000 clones, approximately 90% being singletons. The sample was peripheral blood. The receptors stem from a man between 18 and 29 years old with active or convalescent COVID-19. CDR3s include the opening cysteine and the closing phenylalanine or tryptophan. D genes are given only for firm matches. Rows give clone size only sometimes, using once, few, many, or a class for an expanded clone.

clone size	V gene	J gene	D gene	CDR3 DNA	CDR3 protein
NA	TRBV4-2	TRBJ1-1	TRBD1	TGTGCCAGCAGCCAAAGGCAGGGGGCGTTGACTGAAGCTTTCTTT	CASSQRQGALTEAFF
once	TRBV13	TRBJ1-2	NA	TGTGCCAGCAGCTTGCAGAACGGACAGTTGGGAATGCATGGCTACACCTTC	CASSLQNGQLGMHGYTF
NA	TRBV6-2/TRBV6-3	TRBJ2-3	TRBD2	TGTGCCAGCAGTCTTGGGAGGGCAGATACGCAGTATTTT	CASSLGRADTQYF
NA	TRBV6-5	TRBJ1-4	NA	TGTGCCAGCAGTCCGCCGTCGGGGGGGAATGAAAAACTGTTTTTT	CASSPPSGGNEKLFF
NA	TRBV15	TRBJ1-5	NA	TGTGCCACCAGCAGAGATCGGGGGGCTCAGCCCCAGCATTTT	CATSRDRGAQPQHF
NA	TRBV28	TRBJ1-1	TRBD1	TGTGCCAGCAGAACAGGGGTTTTAACTGAAGCTTTCTTT	CASRTGVLTEAFF
NA	TRBV5-5	TRBJ2-7	TRBD1	TGTGCCAGCATTCCGGGACAGGGTCCCTACGAGCAGTACTTC	CASIPGQGPYEQYF
NA	TRBV7-8	TRBJ2-4	NA	TGTGCCAGCAGCTTAGCGACGGGTTTAGCCAAAAACATTCAGTACTTC	CASSLATGLAKNIQYF
NA	TRBV30	TRBJ1-6	NA	TGTGCCTGGAGTAGCCCGGGAGTTTGGAATTCACCCCTCCACTTT	CAWSSPGVWNSPLHF
NA	TRBV19	TRBJ1-5	TRBD1	TGTGCCAGTGGACAGGGGGCGAGTCAGCCCCAGCATTTT	CASGQGASQPQHF
NA	TRBV19	TRBJ1-5	NA	TGTGCCAGTAGTATAGACGGCAATCAGCCCCAGCATTTT	CASSIDGNQPQHF
NA	TRBV5-1	TRBJ2-2	TRBD1	TGCGCCAGCAGCCCGGGACAGTTCACCGGGGAGCTGTTTTTT	CASSPGQFTGELFF
NA	TRBV20-1	TRBJ2-2	NA	TGCAGTGCTAGTTTAGTGATGGCGGGGCCCAAGGGTCGAAGGACCGGGGAGCTGTTTTTT	CSASLVMAGPKGRRTGELFF
NA	TRBV19	TRBJ2-1	TRBD2	TGTGCCAGTAGTACTAGCGGGGTCCTTGGCGATGAGCAGTTCTTC	CASSTSGVLGDEQFF
NA	TRBV18	TRBJ1-1	NA	TGTGCCAGCTCACCACTAGGGCAGGGCACTGAAGCTTTCTTT	CASSPLGQGTEAFF
NA	TRBV6-5	TRBJ1-3	NA	TGTGCCAGCAGTTACGACAGCATCTCTGGAAACACCATATATTTT	CASSYDSISGNTIYF
NA	TRBV28	TRBJ1-1	NA	TGTGCCAGCAGTTTCCTGGACAAGAACACTGAAGCTTTCTTT	CASSFLDKNTEAFF
once	TRBV12-3/TRBV12-4	TRBJ1-1	NA	TGTGCCAGCAGTTTACAGTCGAACACTGAAGCTTTCTTT	CASSLQSNTEAFF
NA	TRBV6-1	TRBJ2-2	NA	TGTGCCAGCAGTGACAGGGCCTCTAACACCGGGGAGCTGTTTTTT	CASSDRASNTGELFF
NA	TRBV5-1	TRBJ1-1	TRBD1	TGCGCCAGCAGCTACACAGGGGGCGCTGAAGCTTTCTTT	CASSYTGGAEAFF
NA	TRBV6-2/TRBV6-3	TRBJ1-5	NA	TGTGCCAGCAGTTACTCGGTCGGGAATCAGCCCCAGCATTTT	CASSYSVGNQPQHF
NA	TRBV6-5	TRBJ1-1	NA	TGTGCCAGCAGTTACTCGAATAGGCCTAGGAACACTGAAGCTTTCTTT	CASSYSNRPRNTEAFF
NA	TRBV5-4	TRBJ2-3	TRBD2	TGTGCCAGCAGCTTACCGGGACTAGCAAAAGATACGCAGTATTTT	CASSLPGLAKDTQYF
NA	TRBV6-4	TRBJ2-3	TRBD2	TGTGCCAGCAGTGTCGCTAGCGGGGGTAGCACAGATACGCAGTATTTT	CASSVASGGSTDTQYF
NA	TRBV19	TRBJ2-1	TRBD2	TGTGCCAGTAGCCGATTACCCGGGACTAGCGGGGGGGATGAGCAGTTCTTC	CASSRLPGTSGGDEQFF
NA	TRBV25-1	TRBJ2-7	TRBD1	TGTGCCAGCAGGGGGGGACAGGGCTACGAGCAGTACTTC	CASRGGQGYEQYF
NA	TRBV10-3	TRBJ2-2	TRBD1	TGTGCCATCAAAGCGACAGGGGGGGACACCGGGGAGCTGTTTTTT	CAIKATGGDTGELFF
NA	TRBV28	TRBJ1-2	NA	TGTGCCAGCAGTTTATCCGTTCAGGGCCGATATGGCTACACCTTC	CASSLSVQGRYGYTF
NA	TRBV28	TRBJ1-5	NA	TGTGCCAGCAGTCTGCCCCCACAGGGTAATCAGCCCCAGCATTTT	CASSLPPQGNQPQHF
NA	TRBV19	TRBJ2-7	TRBD2	TGTGCCAGTAATAGCGGGAGGGAAGTGGGCGAGCAGTACTTC	CASNSGREVGEQYF
NA	TRBV18	TRBJ1-1	TRBD1	TGTGCCAGCTCACCTGACAGGGGGCTTACTGAAGCTTTCTTT	CASSPDRGLTEAFF
NA	TRBV4-3	TRBJ1-2	NA	TGCGCCAGCAGCCAAATACAGGGTTCGGATGGCTACACCTTC	CASSQIQGSDGYTF
NA	TRBV7-8	TRBJ1-4	NA	TGTGCCAGCAGCTTAAAACAGGGTGATAAAAAACTGTTTTTT	CASSLKQGDKKLFF
NA	TRBV5-4	TRBJ2-3	TRBD2	TGTGCCAGCAGCTTACTAGCGGGGGACACAGATACGCAGTATTTT	CASSLLAGDTDTQYF
NA	TRBV20-1	TRBJ2-5	TRBD1	TGCAGTGCTAGTAAGGGGGCTCGGGAGACCCAGTACTTC	CSASKGARETQYF
NA	TRBV10-3	TRBJ2-7	TRBD1	TGTGCCATCAGTGCTACAGGGGAAAACGAGCAGTACTTC	CAISATGENEQYF
once	TRBV5-1	TRBJ2-5	TRBD2	TGCGCCAGCAGCTTGGAGGCTAGCGGGGCAATTGAAGAGACCCAGTACTTC	CASSLEASGAIEETQYF
NA	TRBV4-1	TRBJ2-7	NA	TGCGCCAGCAGCCAAGATTGGCAACCCTCCTACGAGCAGTACTTC	CASSQDWQPSYEQYF
once	TRBV13	TRBJ2-5	TRBD2	TGTGCCAGCAGCTTAGGGCTAGCGGGGGAAGAGACCCAGTACTTC	CASSLGLAGEETQYF
NA	TRBV6-2/TRBV6-3	TRBJ1-4	TRBD1	TGTGCCAGCAGCCCGACAGGGGCCAATGAAAAACTGTTTTTT	CASSPTGANEKLFF